Each of the 13 T cell receptor beta chains below was sequenced from the same sample in a study of blood T cell repertoires in COVID-19. Sequencing was performed with immunoSEQ multiplex PCR; in TCRdb, only in-frame clones are kept and a portion is missing. This table holds about 430,000 clones, roughly 90% found once. Sequenced sample: peripheral blood. The receptors shown here come from a man in his late teens or twenties with COVID-19, enrolled during active disease.

This clone appeared once. The chain has TRBV9 and TRBJ2-3; 7 bases line up with TRBD2. CDR1 SGDLS and CDR2 YYNGEE come from the germline V gene. This CDR3 comprises 17 residues. Trimming at V came to 0 bases and at J to 5 bases, leaving 12 bases not matched to a gene. CDR3 amino acids: CASSVGNGREARDTQYF. The CDR3 DNA reads as TGTGCCAGCAGCGTAGGAAATGGGAGGGAGGCGAGAGATACGCAGTATTTT.

J is TRBJ2-1 and V is TRBV13, with 10 bases fitting TRBD2. The germline V gene encodes CDR1 PRHDT and CDR2 FYEKMQ (reference sequence). The CDR3 length is 14 residues. J was trimmed by 9 bases and V by 5 bases; bases with no gene match: 7. The CDR3 DNA is TGTGCCAGCAGCCTTAGCGGGAGGACGGGTGAGCAGTTCTTC. Its protein product is CASSLSGRTGEQFF.

The chain has TRBV5-5 and TRBJ1-1; D is undetermined. The V gene's germline CDR1 is SGHKS and CDR2 YYEKEE (reference sequence). The CDR3 has 14 residues. With 6 bases removed from V and 7 bases from J, the gap between germline ends came to 19 bases. DNA of the CDR3: TGTGCCAGCACCGATTTTGTGGGAGGGAATGAAGCTTTCTTT. It translates to CASTDFVGGNEAFF.

The rearrangement joins TRBV5-1 to TRBJ2-4; tentatively, D is TRBD1 (6 bases). V lost 4 bases and J 7 bases, leaving 18 bases between the germline ends. The CDR3 extends over 15 amino acids. The germline V gene encodes CDR1 SGHRS and CDR2 YFSETQ. CDR3 region: CASSLSSRGENIQYF. CDR3 sequence (DNA): TGCGCCAGCAGCCTCAGCTCCAGGGGAGAGAACATTCAGTACTTC. Full variable domain (rest looked up from reference TRBV5-1 and TRBJ2-4): KAGVTQTPRYLIKTRGQQVTLSCSPISGHRSVSWYQQTPGQGLQFLFEYFSETQRNKGNFPGRFSGRQFSNSRSEMNVSTLELGDSALYLCASSLSSRGENIQYFGAGTRLSVL.

This clone was detected only a few times. The chain uses TRBV3-1 (or the pseudogene TRBV3-2) and TRBJ1-1; D ambiguous. Trimming took off 1 base at V and 3 bases at J, with 6 bases between the two ends. CDR3 length: 13 residues. The germline V gene encodes CDR1 LGHDT and CDR2 YNNKEL (reference sequence). The CDR3 nucleotides are TGTGCCAGCAGCCAAGTTGCGGACACTGAAGCTTTCTTT. It is translated as CASSQVADTEAFF.

CDR3 protein: CASSLDQVGTAAKNIQYF. Written as DNA, the CDR3 is TGTGCCAGCAGCTTAGATCAAGTCGGGACAGCAGCCAAAAACATTCAGTACTTC. This sequence joins TRBV11-3 and TRBJ2-4; 7 bases agree with TRBD1. Germline values: CDR1 SGHNT, CDR2 YENEEA. With V trimmed by 0 bases and J by 0 bases, 8 bases remained unmatched. The CDR3 loop spans 18 amino acids.

The chain carries TRBV29-1 and TRBJ1-1; possibly TRBD1 for D (6 bases). CDR1 SQVTM and CDR2 ANQGSEA come from the germline V gene. This CDR3 has 14 amino acids. V was cut by 6 bases and J by 1 base, with 15 bases left in between. Written as DNA, the CDR3 is TGCAGCGTCGGACGGGGGGCAGCGAACACTGAAGCTTTCTTT. Protein: CSVGRGAANTEAFF. Based on the CDR3 plus reference TRBV29-1 and TRBJ1-1, the full variable domain is SAVISQKPSRDICQRGTSLTIQCQVDSQVTMMFWYRQQPGQSLTLIATANQGSEATYESGFVIDKFPISRPNLTFSTLTVSNMSPEDSSIYLCSVGRGAANTEAFFGQGTRLTVV.

This clone was counted a single time. The chain uses TRBV2 and TRBJ2-6; D uncertain. Trimming removed 8 bases at V and 3 bases at J, with 8 bases between. The germline V gene encodes CDR1 SNHLY and CDR2 FYNNEI. CDR3 size: 13 residues. CDR3 sequence: CASEESGANVLTF. CDR3 DNA: TGTGCCAGCGAGGAGAGTGGGGCCAACGTCCTGACTTTC.

The genes are TRBV4-1 and TRBJ2-3; TRBD2 matches at 11 bases. The CDR3 is 17 residues long. Germline V gene data show CDR1 as MGHRA and CDR2 as YSYEKL. With V trimmed by 4 bases and J by 2 bases, 8 bases remained unmatched. CDR3 in amino acids: CASSLGGGLAATDTQYF. The CDR3 DNA sequence: TGCGCCAGCAGCCTCGGGGGGGGACTAGCGGCCACAGATACGCAGTATTTT.

The chain carries TRBV5-1 and TRBJ2-5; TRBD2 agrees at 8 bases. V was clipped by 2 bases and J by 2 bases; unmatched bases: 5. CDR3 length equals 15 residues. CDR1 is SGHRS and CDR2 is YFSETQ in the germline V gene. The CDR3 loop reads CASSFSGTRQETQYF. CDR3 nucleotide sequence: TGCGCCAGCAGCTTTTCCGGGACTAGACAAGAGACCCAGTACTTC. Full variable domain (rest looked up from reference TRBV5-1 and TRBJ2-5): KAGVTQTPRYLIKTRGQQVTLSCSPISGHRSVSWYQQTPGQGLQFLFEYFSETQRNKGNFPGRFSGRQFSNSRSEMNVSTLELGDSALYLCASSFSGTRQETQYFGPGTRLLVL.

V gene TRBV5-4 combines with J gene TRBJ1-2, with D possibly TRBD1 on 5 matching bases. CDR1 SGHNT and CDR2 YYREEE come from the germline V gene (reference sequence). V gave up 4 bases and J gave up 4 bases, with 20 bases separating them. The CDR3 length is 16 residues. CDR3 protein: CASSPRTSHAGYGYTF. CDR3 bases: TGTGCCAGCAGCCCTAGGACATCTCACGCAGGCTATGGCTACACCTTC.

Concerning this clone itself: Other DNA sequences in this sample translate to the same CDR3. The chain employs TRBV20-1 and TRBJ1-1; the D is unclear. Trimming removed 2 bases from V and 2 bases from J, with 3 bases in between. Germline V gene data show CDR1 as DFQATT and CDR2 as SNEGSKA (reference sequence). The CDR3 consists of 11 residues. Here the CDR3 reads CSARQNTEAFF. As DNA, the CDR3 is TGCAGTGCTAGACAAAACACTGAAGCTTTCTTT.

The CDR3 here is CASSGNRGETQYF. In nucleotides, the CDR3 is TGTGCCAGCAGTGGGAACAGGGGAGAGACCCAGTACTTC. V usage is TRBV25-1 and J usage is TRBJ2-5; TRBD1 matches at 7 bases. Germline CDR1 is MGHDK and CDR2 is SYGVNS. This CDR3 contains 13 residues. J was trimmed by 4 bases and V by 4 bases; bases with no gene match: 3.